In its sample, the clone carrying this T cell receptor (beta chain) was seen a few times. Its antigen remains unknown. This sample stems from a study of T cell repertoires in cytomegalovirus infection. V trimming: 0 bases; J trimming: 8 bases; junction bases outside the gene matches: 5. The CDR3 has 15 residues. Germline assignment: CDR1 SGHNT and CDR2 YYREEE (reference sequence). TCRdb processed the reads anew with MiXCR; each CDR3 protein has one entry. This table holds under 130,000 distinct CDR3 sequences, approximately 45% found once. This rearrangement joins TRBV5-4 to TRBJ2-1, with TRBD1 identical over 10 bases. The sequences come from CD8+ T cells from cultured PBMCs, collected from culture after CMV antigen stimulation. The clonotype originates from a human donor in good health (CMV status not recorded). Some clones in this sample may be carry-over from other donors' samples. CDR3 nucleotides: TGTGCCAGCAGCTTGGGGACAGGGGGGATGGATGAGCAGTTCTTC. This sequence encodes CASSLGTGGMDEQFF.